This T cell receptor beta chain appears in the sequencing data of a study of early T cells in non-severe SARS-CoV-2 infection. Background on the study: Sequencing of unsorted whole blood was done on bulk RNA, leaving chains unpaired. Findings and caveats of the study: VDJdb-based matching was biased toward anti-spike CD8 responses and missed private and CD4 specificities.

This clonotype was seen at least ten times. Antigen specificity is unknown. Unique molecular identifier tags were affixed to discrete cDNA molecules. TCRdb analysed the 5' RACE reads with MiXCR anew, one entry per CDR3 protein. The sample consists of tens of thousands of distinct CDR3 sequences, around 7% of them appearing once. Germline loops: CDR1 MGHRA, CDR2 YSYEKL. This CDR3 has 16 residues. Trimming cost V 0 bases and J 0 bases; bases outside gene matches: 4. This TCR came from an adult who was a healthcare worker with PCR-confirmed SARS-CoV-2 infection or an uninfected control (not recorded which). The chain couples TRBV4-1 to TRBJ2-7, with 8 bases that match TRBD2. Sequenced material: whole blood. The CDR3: CASSQEASGFSYEQYF. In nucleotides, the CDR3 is TGCGCCAGCAGCCAAGAGGCTAGCGGGTTCTCCTACGAGCAGTACTTC.